Below, one T cell receptor (beta chain) is given with its context. Its antigen is as yet unknown. The CDR3 contains 14 residues. The V end lost 6 bases, the J end lost 4 bases, and 15 bases lay between the germline ends. Germline V gene data show CDR1 as MNHNS and CDR2 as SASEGT. The data were taken from a study of blood T cells in healthy people across ages. Study conclusions and caveats: Estimated diversity across one million T cells was deemed an underestimate. A roughly linear age-dependent decrease characterized TCR beta diversity per million T cells.

Using a J-beta primer mix together with a sample-barcoded 5' primer, a second PCR was run for about 7 to 12 cycles. Every single cDNA molecule received a tag from a template-switch adaptor with 12 random nucleotides. TCRdb re-called the 5' RACE reads with MiXCR, one entry per CDR3 protein. This table has about 1.7 million distinct CDR3 sequences, 28% appearing once. Source material: blood. This chain links TRBV6-1 with TRBJ1-2; D call uncertain. The receptor's source is a woman in her thirties in good health. CDR3 nucleotides: TGTGCCAGCAGCTTGGATAGTACAGTCTATGGCTACACCTTC. Translating gives CASSLDSTVYGYTF.